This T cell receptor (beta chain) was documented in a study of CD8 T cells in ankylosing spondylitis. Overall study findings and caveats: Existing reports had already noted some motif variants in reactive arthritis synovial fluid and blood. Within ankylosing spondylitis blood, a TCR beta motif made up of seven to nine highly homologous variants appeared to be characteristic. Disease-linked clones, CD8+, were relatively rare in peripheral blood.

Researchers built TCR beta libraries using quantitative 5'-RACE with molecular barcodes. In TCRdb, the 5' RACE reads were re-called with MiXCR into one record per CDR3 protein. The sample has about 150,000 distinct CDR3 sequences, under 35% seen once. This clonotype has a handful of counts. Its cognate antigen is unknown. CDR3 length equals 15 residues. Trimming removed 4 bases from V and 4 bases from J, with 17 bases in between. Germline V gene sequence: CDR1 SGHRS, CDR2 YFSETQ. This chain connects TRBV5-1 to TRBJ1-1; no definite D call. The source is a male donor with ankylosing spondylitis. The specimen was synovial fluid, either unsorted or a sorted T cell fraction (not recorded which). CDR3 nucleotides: TGCGCCAGCAGCCTCTCCCGGGGAGTGGGCACTGAAGCTTTCTTT. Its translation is CASSLSRGVGTEAFF.